This T cell receptor (beta chain) is drawn from a study of spatial heterogeneity in lung cancer. At the level of the study: Alpha-chain sequences were consistently detected less often than beta-chain sequences.

All TCR cDNA molecules were individually tagged with a unique molecular identifier. One entry per CDR3 protein results from TCRdb running MiXCR on the 5' RACE reads. The table shows around 2,700 distinct CDR3 sequences, with about 11% occurring only once. General study points: Higher tumor mutation counts went along with higher counts of expanded intratumoral alpha and beta TCRs. The study found that ubiquitous and regional expanded TCR counts tracked ubiquitous and regional nonsynonymous mutations, respectively.

The CDR3 runs to 14 residues. With 4 bases removed from V and 5 bases from J, the gap between germline ends came to 13 bases. Germline V gene data show CDR1 as SGHRS and CDR2 as YFSETQ. The sample's time point: sample taken at primary tumor resection. Frozen PBMC, nontumor lung or tumor provided whole RNA, which was sequenced unsorted. This clonotype was found many times. Its specificity is unknown. The chain employs TRBV5-1 and TRBJ1-5; possibly TRBD1 for D (5 bases). This TCR was sampled from a female donor with early-stage non-small cell lung cancer. The sample here was lung tumor tissue, taken at surgery. The CDR3 DNA is TGCGCCAGCAGCATGGGGGGTGTGGATCAGCCCCAGCATTTT. It codes for CASSMGGVDQPQHF.